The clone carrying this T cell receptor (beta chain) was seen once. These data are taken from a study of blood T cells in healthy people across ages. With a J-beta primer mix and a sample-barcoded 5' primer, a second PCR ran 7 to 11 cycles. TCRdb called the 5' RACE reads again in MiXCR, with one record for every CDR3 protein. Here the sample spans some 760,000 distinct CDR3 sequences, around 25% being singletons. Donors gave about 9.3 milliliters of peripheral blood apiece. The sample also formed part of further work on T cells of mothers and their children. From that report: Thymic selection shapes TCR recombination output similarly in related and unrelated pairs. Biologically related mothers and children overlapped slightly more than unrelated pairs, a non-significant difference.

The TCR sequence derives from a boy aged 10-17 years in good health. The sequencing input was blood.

The CDR3 DNA reads TGCAGTGCTAGAGGAAATTCTATTTCGGGCTCCTACGAGCAGTACTTC. This gives the protein CSARGNSISGSYEQYF. The chain combines TRBV20-1 with TRBJ2-7; D not certain. Trimming left V 1 base short and J 0 bases short, with 16 bases between. This CDR3 spans 16 amino acids. Germline V CDR1 and CDR2: DFQATT, SNEGSKA (reference sequence).